Listed below are T cell receptor beta chains from one sample, sequenced in a study of spatial heterogeneity in lung cancer. One entry per CDR3 protein results from TCRdb running MiXCR on the 5' RACE reads. Of around 44,000 distinct CDR3 sequences listed, under 12% are singletons. The sequencing here drew on PBMCs, taken at follow-up. The receptors were sampled from a female donor with early-stage non-small cell lung cancer. CDR3s include the opening cysteine and the closing phenylalanine or tryptophan. Fields, in order: D gene, J gene, V gene, clone size, CDR3 DNA, CDR3 protein. A D gene is named only where the DNA matches it firmly. Rows give clone size only sometimes, using once, few, many, or a class for an expanded clone.

. | TRBJ2-2 | TRBV2 | many | TGTGCCAGCAGCGCTAACAGGGTGACCGGGGAGCTGTTTTTT | CASSANRVTGELFF
TRBD1 | TRBJ2-7 | TRBV4-1 | many | TGCGCCAGCAGCCATCCGGGACAGGGAACTTACGAGCAGTACTTC | CASSHPGQGTYEQYF
. | TRBJ2-3 | TRBV6-1 | . | TGTGCCAGCAGTGTAGGTTACACAGATACGCAGTATTTT | CASSVGYTDTQYF
TRBD2 | TRBJ2-7 | TRBV20-1 | . | TGCAGTGCTAGCCCGGCGCGGGGGGGGTCCTACGAGCAGTACTTC | CSASPARGGSYEQYF
. | TRBJ2-3 | TRBV21-1 | . | TGTGCCAGCAGCGGGGGGGATTCGACAGATACGCAGTATTTT | CASSGGDSTDTQYF
TRBD1 | TRBJ1-2 | TRBV3-1 | many | TGTGCCAGCAGCCAAGTAACAGGGGGATATGGCTACACCTTC | CASSQVTGGYGYTF
. | TRBJ2-2 | TRBV5-6 | . | TGTGCCAGCAGCTTGGAAATGAACACCGGGGAGCTGTTTTTT | CASSLEMNTGELFF
. | TRBJ1-5 | TRBV18 | few | TGTGCCAGCTCATCCACGTTCAGGAGCAATCAGCCCCAGCATTTT | CASSSTFRSNQPQHF
. | TRBJ1-2 | TRBV5-6 | many | TGTGCCAGCAGCTCAAGCCCGAACTATGGCTACACCTTC | CASSSSPNYGYTF
. | TRBJ2-3 | TRBV5-1 | many | TGCGCCAGCAGCCCAGGGACCACAACCCCCCAAGATACGCAGTATTTT | CASSPGTTTPQDTQYF
. | TRBJ2-7 | TRBV20-1 | few | TGCAGTGCCCCCCTCCGAGACGAGCAGTACTTC | CSAPLRDEQYF
. | TRBJ2-5 | TRBV7-2 | many | TGTGCCAGCAGCTTGGAACGTCGGGAGACCCAGTACTTC | CASSLERRETQYF
TRBD1 | TRBJ1-5 | TRBV18 | many | TGTGCCAGCTCACCCCCGTCAGGGGGGAAACACCCTGGGCCCCAGCATTTT | CASSPPSGGKHPGPQHF
. | TRBJ1-2 | TRBV5-4 | . | TGTGCCAGCAGCCCACCGCCAGGGACCTATGGCTACACCTTC | CASSPPPGTYGYTF
. | TRBJ1-5 | TRBV14 | few | TGTGCCAGCAGCCCGAGAGGGAATCAGCCCCAGCATTTT | CASSPRGNQPQHF
. | TRBJ2-3 | TRBV24-1 | many | TGTGCCACCAGTGATGCTACAGTCCCCACAGATACGCAGTATTTT | CATSDATVPTDTQYF
. | TRBJ1-5 | TRBV3-1 | many | TGTGCCAGCAGCCAGGATTTGGGCAATCAGCCCCAGCATTTT | CASSQDLGNQPQHF